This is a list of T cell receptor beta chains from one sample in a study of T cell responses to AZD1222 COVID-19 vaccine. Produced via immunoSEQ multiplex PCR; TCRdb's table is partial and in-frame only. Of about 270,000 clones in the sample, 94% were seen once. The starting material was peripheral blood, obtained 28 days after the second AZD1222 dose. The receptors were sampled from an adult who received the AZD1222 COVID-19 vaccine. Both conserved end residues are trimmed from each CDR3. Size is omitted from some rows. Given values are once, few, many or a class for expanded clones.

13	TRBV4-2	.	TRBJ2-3	ASSQEASSPDTQY
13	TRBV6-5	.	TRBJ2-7	ASSYSTGRSYEQY
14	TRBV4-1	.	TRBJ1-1	ASSRWGGLMNTEAF
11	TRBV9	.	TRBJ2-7	ASSAGRDYEQY
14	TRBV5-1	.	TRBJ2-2	ASSLRTGSNTGELF
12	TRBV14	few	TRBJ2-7	ASSHVLYSYEQY
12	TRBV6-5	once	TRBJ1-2	ASSFTDRNYGYT
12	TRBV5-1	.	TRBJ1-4	ASTRGMPGEKLF
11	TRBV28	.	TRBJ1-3	ASSLRGGNTIY
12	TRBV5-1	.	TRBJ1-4	ASTDVGGNEKLF
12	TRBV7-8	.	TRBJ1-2	ASSLEQGLYGYT
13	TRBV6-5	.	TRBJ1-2	ASSYRPGTGDGGT
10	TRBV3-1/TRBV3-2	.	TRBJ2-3	ASSPYENTQY
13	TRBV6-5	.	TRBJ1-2	ASRGRTSGGYGYT
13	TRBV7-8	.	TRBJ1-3	ASSLGRSSGNTIY
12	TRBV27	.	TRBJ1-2	ASRPSGRYYGYT
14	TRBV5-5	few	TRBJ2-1	ASSLDSGVSYNEQF
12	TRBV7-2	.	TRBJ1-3	ASSLVGAGNTIY
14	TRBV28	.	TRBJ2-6	ASSLPTPAGANVLT
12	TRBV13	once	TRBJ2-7	ASSSRQGSNEQY
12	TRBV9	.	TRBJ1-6	ASTTQGNNSPLH
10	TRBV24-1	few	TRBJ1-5	ATSDGGQPQH
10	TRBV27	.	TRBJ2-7	ASSFGMGEQY
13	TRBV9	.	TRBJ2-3	ASSSSGASTDTQY
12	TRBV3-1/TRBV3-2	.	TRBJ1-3	ASSSILAGNTIY
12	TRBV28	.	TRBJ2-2	ASSLVLVAGELF
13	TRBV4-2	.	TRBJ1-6	ASRPSGTTNSPLH
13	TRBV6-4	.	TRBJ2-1	ALGLASGRLDEQF
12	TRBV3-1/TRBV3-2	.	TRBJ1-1	ASSQSVGVAEAF
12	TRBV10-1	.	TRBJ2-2	ASIFRGRTGELF
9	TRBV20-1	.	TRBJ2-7	SARWSDTGY
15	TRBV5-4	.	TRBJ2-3	ASSSEMGGTSTDTQY
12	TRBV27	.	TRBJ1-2	ASSFAVGIYGYT
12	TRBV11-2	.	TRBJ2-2	ASSSTAYTGELF
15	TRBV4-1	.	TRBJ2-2	ASSQEGATPNTGELF
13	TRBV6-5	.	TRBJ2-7	ASRAAPTYSYEQY
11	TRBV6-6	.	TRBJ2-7	ASSSLDLYEQY
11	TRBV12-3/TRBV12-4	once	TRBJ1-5	ASSLARGQPQH
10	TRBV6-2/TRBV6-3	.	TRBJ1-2	ASSYEEYGYT
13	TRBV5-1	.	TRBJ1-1	ASSLLRVGDTEAF
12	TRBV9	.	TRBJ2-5	ASSLPGPGETQY
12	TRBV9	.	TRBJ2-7	ASSVTGSSYEQY
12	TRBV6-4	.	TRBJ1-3	ASSDSGRGNTIY
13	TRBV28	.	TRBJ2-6	ASSFQGYGANVLT
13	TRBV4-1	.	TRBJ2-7	ASSLQGGDSYEQY
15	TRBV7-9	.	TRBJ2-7	ASSLKRGASGMSEQY
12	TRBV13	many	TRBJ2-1	ASRDRSSYNEQF
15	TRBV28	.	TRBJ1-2	ASSSRTGGSTNYGYT
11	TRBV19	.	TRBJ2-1	ASSILGWDEQF
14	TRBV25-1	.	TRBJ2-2	ASSESGAGRTGELF
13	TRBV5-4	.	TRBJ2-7	ASSQGQGSSYEQY